This TCR beta chain was retrieved from a study of blood T cell repertoires in COVID-19. The CDR3 sequence is 13 residues long. Trimming pared 6 bases from V and 6 bases from J, leaving 11 bases between. CDR1 is MNHEY and CDR2 is SVGAGI in the germline V gene. Authors' data handling: Reference gene primers were amplified, and this amplification served to estimate nucleated cell counts. TCRdb keeps only in-frame clones here, not all; method: immunoSEQ multiplex PCR. Clone size and the V and J calls come from that table; the DNA yielded D and trimming. The sample includes some 250,000 clones, around 90% seen only once; the top ten take about 0.99%.

The V and J genes are TRBV6-5 and TRBJ2-2; D may be TRBD1 (5 bases). Specimen: peripheral blood. The clonotype comes from a woman between 40 and 50 years old who had recovered from COVID-19. Written as DNA, the CDR3 is TGTGCCAGCAGGACAGCTGTGTCCGGGGAGCTGTTTTTT. Its protein product is CASRTAVSGELFF.